This TCR beta chain originates from a study of blood T cell dynamics during melanoma immunotherapy. Study-wide findings and caveats: Disease-control patients' PBMC repertoires became either more clonal or more diverse at W3.

Every bulk PBMC sample received the same 350 ng of DNA. Profiling relied on immunoSEQ multiplex PCR, and the TCRdb table lists in-frame clones only, not all of them. The sample holds about 12,000 clones; 85% to 90% are singletons and the top ten take about 4%. The time point: week 3, after first cycle of checkpoint inhibitor. Disease control meant complete response, partial response or stable disease at 12 weeks. On this clone: Its antigen is not known.

The sequenced sample was blood, obtained from a patient treated with checkpoint blockade. This receptor was obtained from a human donor with melanoma.

The chain's CDR3 is CASSREGTDTGELFF. In DNA, the CDR3 is TGTGCCAGTAGTAGAGAAGGGACAGACACCGGGGAGCTGTTTTTT. This chain uses TRBV19 with TRBJ2-2; 7 bases are a match to TRBD1. CDR1 and CDR2 from the germline V gene are LNHDA and SQIVND (reference sequence). V dropped 4 bases and J dropped 3; count of bases not matched to a gene: 5. This CDR3 has 15 amino acids. The full variable domain, in which reference TRBV19 and TRBJ2-2 provide the parts outside the CDR3, is DGGITQSPKYLFRKEGQNVTLSCEQNLNHDAMYWYRQDPGQGLRLIYYSQIVNDFQKGDIAEGYSVSREKKESFPLTVTSAQKNPTAFYLCASSREGTDTGELFFGEGSRLTVL.